The T cell receptor beta chain under discussion was sequenced for a study of CD8 T cells in Susac syndrome. Between the trimmed V and J ends, which lost 3 bases and 4 bases, there was a span of 6 bases. This CDR3 is built from 12 residues. CDR1 SGHTA and CDR2 FQGNSA come from the germline V gene. RNA, at about 0.45 to 1 ug, was reverse transcribed with random hexamers. The immunoSEQ assay covered 54 Vbeta and 13 Jbeta segments for CDR3. Each CDR3 protein gets one entry after TCRdb re-called the immunoSEQ multiplex PCR reads with MiXCR. The table includes hundreds of thousands of distinct CDR3 sequences, 94% detected once.

This chain joins TRBV7-2 and TRBJ1-2; D is unclear. What was sequenced was CD4+ T cells from PBMCs. The TCR was taken from a human donor with Susac syndrome. The CDR3 nucleotides read TGTGCCAGCAGCTTCCCCGGCTATGGCTACACCTTC. It is translated as CASSFPGYGYTF. Based on the CDR3 plus reference TRBV7-2 and TRBJ1-2, the full variable domain is GAGVSQSPSNKVTEKGKDVELRCDPISGHTALYWYRQSLGQGLEFLIYFQGNSAPDKSGLPSDRFSAERTGGSVSTLTIQRTQQEDSAVYLCASSFPGYGYTFGSGTRLTVV.